What follows describes a single T cell receptor (beta chain). This specimen comes from a study of T cell responses to AZD1222 COVID-19 vaccine. V shed 7 bases and J shed 3 bases, with 15 bases lying between them. Germline V gives CDR1 SGHAT, CDR2 FQNNGV. CDR3 length equals 14 residues. Method: immunoSEQ multiplex PCR; TCRdb's copy keeps in-frame clones and lacks some. The table shows 210,000 or so clones, with approximately 94% occurring only once. The source was peripheral blood, collected 28 days after the second dose of the MenACWY control vaccine. The clonotype originates from an adult who received the MenACWY meningococcal vaccine as a control. The chain joins TRBV11-2 to TRBJ1-2, with D maybe TRBD1 (5 bases). In nucleotides, the CDR3 is TGTGCCAGCACCCGACGGGGGGTGGACTATGGCTACACCTTC. Encoded protein: CASTRRGVDYGYTF.